Shown below are 27 T cell receptor beta chains from a single sample sequenced in a study of patients and donors after allogeneic stem cell transplantation. Each CDR3 protein is one row after TCRdb ran MiXCR on the RT-PCR reads. The table shows over 25,000 distinct CDR3 sequences, with roughly 38% occurring only once. Sequencing was done on a sample of blood, either unsorted or a sorted T cell fraction (not recorded which). The receptors stem from a human donor who was either an allogeneic HSCT recipient or a stem cell or donor lymphocyte infusion donor (not recorded which). It is not recorded whose cells these are; they may come from a transplant donor.

This CDR3 is CATSGRGGDNEQFF. The CDR3 DNA reads as TGTGCCACCAGTGGGAGGGGGGGCGACAATGAGCAGTTCTTC. The rearrangement joins TRBV24-1 to TRBJ2-1; D is possibly TRBD2 (7 bases). From germline, CDR1 is KGHDR and CDR2 SFDVKD. Between the trimmed V and J ends, which lost 5 bases and 5 bases, there was a span of 12 bases. The CDR3 extends over 14 amino acids.

This clonotype was counted between two and nine times. CDR3 sequence: CSAYHDYGYTF. The CDR3 nucleotides are TGCAGCGCCTACCACGACTATGGCTACACCTTC. The V call is TRBV29-1, the J call TRBJ1-2, with D unresolved. The length of the CDR3 is 11 residues. Germline V CDR1 and CDR2: SQVTM, ANQGSEA. V dropped 7 bases and J dropped 3 bases, with 9 bases sitting between them.

The rearrangement uses TRBV9 and TRBJ1-2, with 9 bases aligning to TRBD1. The V gene's germline CDR1 is SGDLS and CDR2 YYNGEE. The junction had 2 bases not matched to a gene; V was cut back by 1 base and J by 4 bases. This CDR3 has 14 amino acids. CDR3 protein: CASSVLGQGYGYTF. CDR3 DNA: TGTGCCAGCAGCGTATTGGGACAGGGCTATGGCTACACCTTC.

The chain is built from TRBV6-5 and TRBJ2-4; D is possibly TRBD1 (5 bases). The length of the CDR3 is 13 residues. Per germline, CDR1 MNHEY and CDR2 SVGAGI. Trimming pared 7 bases from V and 2 bases from J, leaving 9 bases between. CDR3: CASTGKTKNIQYF. Written as DNA, the CDR3 is TGTGCCAGCACAGGGAAGACCAAAAACATTCAGTACTTC.

This chain connects TRBV9 to TRBJ2-2, with no clear D. The CDR3 totals 14 residues. Trimming shortened V by 2 bases and J by 0 bases, and 5 bases separated the two germline ends. Germline V gene sequence: CDR1 SGDLS, CDR2 YYNGEE. The CDR3 DNA follows: TGTGCCAGCAGCGTTAATCCGAACACCGGGGAGCTGTTTTTT. Its translation: CASSVNPNTGELFF. Full variable domain (missing parts from reference TRBV9 and TRBJ2-2): DSGVTQTPKHLITATGQRVTLRCSPRSGDLSVYWYQQSLDQGLQFLIQYYNGEERAKGNILERFSAQQFPDLHSELNLSSLELGDSALYFCASSVNPNTGELFFGEGSRLTVL.

The chain uses TRBV20-1 and TRBJ1-2; 9 bases map to TRBD1. The J segment lost 2 bases and the V segment lost 8 bases, leaving 12 bases of the junction unmatched. Looked up from germline, CDR1 is DFQATT and CDR2 is SNEGSKA (reference sequence). The CDR3 is 15 residues long. The CDR3 nucleotides are TGCAGTTACCCGGGGACAGGGCCGCTAAACTATGGCTACACCTTC. This codes for CSYPGTGPLNYGYTF.

The chain's CDR3 is CASSLVPGTDTQYF. CDR3 sequence (DNA): TGCGCCAGCAGCTTGGTCCCTGGGACAGATACGCAGTATTTT. This chain joins TRBV5-1 and TRBJ2-3, with D hard to call. Germline loops: CDR1 SGHRS, CDR2 YFSETQ. The CDR3 sequence is 14 residues long. Trimming stripped 0 bases from V and 3 bases from J, with 8 bases between.

The rearrangement links TRBV9 to TRBJ2-3, with 13 nucleotides matching TRBD2. With 4 bases clipped from V and 4 bases from J, the junction kept 9 bases outside the gene matches. From germline, CDR1 is SGDLS and CDR2 YYNGEE. The CDR3 is 17 amino acids. The CDR3 bases are TGTGCCAGCAGCCCCCGGACTAGCGGGAGAAAGGCAGATACGCAGTATTTT. It specifies CASSPRTSGRKADTQYF.

The V gene is TRBV20-1, the J gene TRBJ2-6; no clear D gene. The ends were cut back, 5 bases at V and 0 bases at J, with 11 bases in the middle. Germline V gene sequence: CDR1 DFQATT, CDR2 SNEGSKA (reference sequence). This CDR3 is built from 15 residues. DNA for the CDR3: TGCAGTGCTCTCCTATTTAGCTCTGGGGCCAACGTCCTGACTTTC. Translated: CSALLFSSGANVLTF.

This clonotype was seen more than once but under ten times. The V call is TRBV7-7, the J call TRBJ1-1; D unclear. The CDR3 is made up of 18 amino acids. Trimming left V 6 bases short and J 5 bases short, with 28 bases between. The V gene's germline CDR1 is SSHAT and CDR2 FNYEAQ (reference sequence). CDR3 DNA: TGTGCCAGCAGGCGCCCAACATCGGGGAGGGAGGGATGGACTGAAGCTTTCTTT. Its translation: CASRRPTSGREGWTEAFF. Full variable domain (rest looked up from reference TRBV7-7 and TRBJ1-1): GAGVSQSPRYKVTKRGQDVTLRCDPISSHATLYWYQQALGQGPEFLTYFNYEAQPDKSGLPSDRFSAERPEGSISTLTIQRTEQRDSAMYRCASRRPTSGREGWTEAFFGQGTRLTVV.

This clonotype was seen just once. One base away lies a much larger clone, so this may be a sequencing read error. The chain carries TRBV9 and TRBJ2-1; unclear D gene. The CDR3 spans 14 residues. Germline V gene sequence: CDR1 SGDLS, CDR2 YYNGEE. CDR3 protein: CASSVGFLLGEQLF. CDR3 bases: TGTGCCAGCAGCGTAGGGTTCTTATTGGGTGAGCAGCTCTTC. Full variable domain (missing parts from reference TRBV9 and TRBJ2-1): DSGVTQTPKHLITATGQRVTLRCSPRSGDLSVYWYQQSLDQGLQFLIQYYNGEERAKGNILERFSAQQFPDLHSELNLSSLELGDSALYFCASSVGFLLGEQLFGPGTRLTVL.

This clonotype was seen a handful of times. This sequence joins TRBV12-3 or TRBV12-4 and TRBJ2-5; D gene uncertain. This CDR3 is 13 amino acids long. Trimming stripped 3 bases from V and 2 bases from J, with 7 bases between. CDR3 bases: TGTGCCAGCAGTTTCTGGTCACAAGAGACCCAGTACTTC. This sequence encodes CASSFWSQETQYF.

The CDR3 nucleotides read TGTGCCACCAGTGATGCGATGGCTAGCGGGAGCCCAGATACGCAGTATTTT. It is translated as CATSDAMASGSPDTQYF. The rearrangement uses TRBV24-1 and TRBJ2-3; 10 nucleotides agree with TRBD2. CDR1 and CDR2 (germline): KGHDR, SFDVKD. The V and J ends lost 3 bases and 4 bases, in that order; junction bases with no gene match: 9. The CDR3 covers 17 residues.

This clonotype was picked up a small number of times. This sequence joins TRBV12-3 or TRBV12-4 and TRBJ1-1; tentatively, D is TRBD1 (5 bases). V shed 3 bases and J shed 2 bases, with 13 bases lying between them. The CDR3 totals 15 residues. CDR3 DNA sequence: TGTGCCAGCAGTTTGACGGGGGGGTATAACACTGAAGCTTTCTTT. It codes for CASSLTGGYNTEAFF.

This clonotype turned up a few times. The chain joins TRBV29-1 to TRBJ1-6; 7 bases align to TRBD1. The CDR3 length is 13 residues. The germline CDR1 and CDR2 sequences are SQVTM and ANQGSEA. J was trimmed by 5 bases and V by 6 bases; bases with no gene match: 4. CDR3 in DNA: TGCAGCGTACAGGGGTCAGATAATTCACCCCTCCACTTT. Residues: CSVQGSDNSPLHF.

The chain uses TRBV6-6 and TRBJ1-2; 8 positions match TRBD1. In germline, CDR1 is MNHNY, CDR2 SVGAGI (reference sequence). CDR3 length: 12 amino acids. V was clipped by 9 bases and J by 2 bases; unmatched bases: 2. Here the CDR3 reads CASRQGNYGYTF. In nucleotides, the CDR3 is TGTGCCAGTCGACAGGGGAACTATGGCTACACCTTC.

On this clonotype itself: An end of the junction does not agree with germline; a read error may underlie this. The genes are TRBV7-9 and TRBJ2-3; D gene ambiguous. Looked up from germline, CDR1 is SEHNR and CDR2 is FQNEAQ (reference sequence). The CDR3 sequence is 10 residues long. CDR3: CASSLSLVGF. The CDR3 DNA reads TGTGCCAGCAGCTTATCCCTGGTGGGTTTT.

The rearrangement joins TRBV20-1 to TRBJ1-4; D may be TRBD1 (5 bases). V was clipped by 6 bases and J by 8 bases, with 19 bases between them. This CDR3 region has 14 residues. The germline V gene has CDR1 DFQATT and CDR2 SNEGSKA (reference sequence). This CDR3 reads CSAAPTGGGEKLFF. CDR3 bases: TGCAGTGCGGCCCCGACGGGGGGAGGGGAAAAACTGTTTTTT.

This chain links TRBV12-3 or TRBV12-4 with TRBJ1-4; 9 bases map to TRBD1. The CDR3 length is 15 residues. V gave up 6 bases and J gave up 8 bases; unmatched junction bases: 10. The CDR3, as DNA: TGTGCCAGCAGACGAACAGGGGGCGGAGGGGAAAAACTGTTTTTT. It specifies CASRRTGGGGEKLFF.

There are a few counts of this clonotype. The chain uses TRBV9 and TRBJ1-4; unclear D gene. Germline V gene sequence: CDR1 SGDLS, CDR2 YYNGEE. The CDR3 sequence is 15 residues long. Trimming left V 4 bases short and J 5 bases short, with 15 bases between. The CDR3 sequence: CASSPRLEINEKLFF. The CDR3 nucleotides read TGTGCCAGCAGCCCCCGACTCGAGATAAATGAAAAACTGTTTTTT.

This clonotype has a handful of counts. V is TRBV20-1 and J is TRBJ1-5; no firm D call. The CDR3 covers 13 residues. V was trimmed by 2 bases and J by 3 bases, leaving 8 bases between them. Germline V CDR1 and CDR2: DFQATT, SNEGSKA (reference sequence). CDR3 coding DNA: TGCAGTGCTAGACCCGGAAACAATCAGCCCCAGCATTTT. It specifies CSARPGNNQPQHF.

This clonotype was picked up a small number of times. The genes are TRBV27 and TRBJ1-5; D perhaps matches TRBD1 (6 bases). The CDR3 has 14 residues. V was cut by 7 bases and J by 6 bases, with 16 bases left in between. Per the germline V gene, CDR1 is MNHEY and CDR2 is SMNVEV (reference sequence). The CDR3 loop reads CASKQTGWGQPQHF. CDR3 sequence (DNA): TGTGCCAGCAAACAAACAGGGTGGGGTCAGCCCCAGCATTTT.

The chain joins TRBV6-5 to TRBJ1-2; 8 bases map to TRBD1. The junction had 6 bases not matched to a gene; V was cut back by 1 base and J by 8 bases. Germline V lookup: CDR1 MNHEY, CDR2 SVGAGI. The CDR3 sequence is 14 residues long. The CDR3 protein is CASSYLGQALGYTF. In DNA form, the CDR3 reads TGTGCCAGCAGTTACTTGGGACAGGCCCTGGGCTACACCTTC.

This clonotype was observed a handful of times. The chain uses TRBV5-6 and TRBJ1-2; TRBD1 matches at 7 bases. Germline CDR1 SGHDT, CDR2 YYEEEE. The V segment lost 0 bases and the J segment 0 bases; nucleotides outside the gene matches: 5. This CDR3 has 16 residues. CDR3 loop: CASSLDRGLTNYGYTF. CDR3 DNA: TGTGCCAGCAGCTTGGACAGGGGCCTCACTAACTATGGCTACACCTTC.

The table lists this clonotype with a few counts. This chain links TRBV4-3 with TRBJ1-4; D not certain. The CDR3 is 15 amino acids. Trimming shortened V by 5 bases and J by 0 bases, and 10 bases separated the two germline ends. Germline assignment: CDR1 LGHNA and CDR2 YSLEER. CDR3 amino acids: CASSSQRATNEKLFF. CDR3 DNA sequence: TGCGCCAGCAGCTCCCAACGAGCAACTAATGAAAAACTGTTTTTT.

This chain links TRBV29-1 with TRBJ2-7; 12 bases align to TRBD2. Germline values: CDR1 SQVTM, CDR2 ANQGSEA. This CDR3 has 14 residues. V lost 5 bases and J lost 2; bases outside the gene matches: 4. For the CDR3, the DNA is TGCAGCGTTACTAGCGGGAGGAGGACCTACGAGCAGTACTTC. Encoded protein: CSVTSGRRTYEQYF.

The chain combines TRBV20-1 with TRBJ1-4, with 10 bases lining up with TRBD1. The CDR3 sequence is 17 residues long. Germline CDR1 reads DFQATT; CDR2 reads SNEGSKA (reference sequence). Trimming cost V 0 bases and J 3 bases; bases outside gene matches: 7. The CDR3 coding sequence is TGCAGTGCTAGAGATGCAGGGACAGGGGCTCCTAATGAAAAACTGTTTTTT. Encoded protein: CSARDAGTGAPNEKLFF.